These T cell receptor beta chains were read from a single sample in a study of early T cells in non-severe SARS-CoV-2 infection. TCRdb reprocessed the 5' RACE reads with MiXCR, giving one entry per CDR3 protein. The sample yields 30,000 to 40,000 distinct CDR3 sequences, more than 5% seen once. Sequencing input: whole blood. Receptors originate from an adult who was a healthcare worker with PCR-confirmed SARS-CoV-2 infection or an uninfected control (not recorded which). Both conserved end residues are part of each CDR3. The order of the fields is CDR3 length, clone size, D gene, J gene, V gene, CDR3 protein, CDR3 DNA. D genes are given only for firm matches. The size of a clone is reported for some rows only, either as once, few or many, or as a class for expanded clones.

CDR3 length: 15
clone size: many
D gene: -
J gene: TRBJ1-2
V gene: TRBV9
CDR3 protein: CASSPAPAANYGYTF
CDR3 DNA: TGTGCCAGCAGCCCCGCCCCCGCGGCGAACTATGGCTACACCTTC

CDR3 length: 18
clone size: -
D gene: -
J gene: TRBJ1-1
V gene: TRBV3-1
CDR3 protein: CASSQERGRALMNTEAFF
CDR3 DNA: TGTGCCAGCAGCCAAGAACGGGGCAGGGCCCTCATGAACACTGAAGCTTTCTTT

CDR3 length: 16
clone size: few
D gene: TRBD2
J gene: TRBJ2-7
V gene: TRBV6-2/TRBV6-3
CDR3 protein: CASTPIGAGGSYEQYF
CDR3 DNA: TGTGCCAGCACCCCCATCGGAGCGGGGGGGTCCTACGAGCAGTACTTC

CDR3 length: 20
clone size: many
D gene: -
J gene: TRBJ2-6
V gene: TRBV15
CDR3 protein: CATSRDRQTGSISGANVLTF
CDR3 DNA: TGTGCCACCAGCAGAGACCGCCAGACAGGTTCTATCTCTGGGGCCAACGTCCTGACTTTC

CDR3 length: 14
clone size: few
D gene: -
J gene: TRBJ1-2
V gene: TRBV12-3/TRBV12-4
CDR3 protein: CASTPSPGSYGYTF
CDR3 DNA: TGTGCCAGCACCCCCTCGCCAGGAAGCTATGGCTACACCTTC

CDR3 length: 16
clone size: many
D gene: -
J gene: TRBJ1-1
V gene: TRBV7-9
CDR3 protein: CASSNAGPGLNTEAFF
CDR3 DNA: TGTGCCAGCAGCAACGCCGGCCCCGGGCTGAACACTGAAGCTTTCTTT

CDR3 length: 12
clone size: few
D gene: -
J gene: TRBJ2-7
V gene: TRBV6-6
CDR3 protein: CASSYSRYEQYF
CDR3 DNA: TGTGCCAGCAGTTACTCACGTTACGAGCAGTACTTC

CDR3 length: 14
clone size: many
D gene: TRBD1
J gene: TRBJ1-1
V gene: TRBV12-3/TRBV12-4
CDR3 protein: CASSLDRGLTEAFF
CDR3 DNA: TGTGCCAGCAGTCTAGACAGGGGGCTCACTGAAGCTTTCTTT

CDR3 length: 12
clone size: many
D gene: -
J gene: TRBJ2-7
V gene: TRBV29-1
CDR3 protein: CSVAGGSYEQYF
CDR3 DNA: TGCAGCGTTGCAGGTGGGAGTTACGAGCAGTACTTC

CDR3 length: 13
clone size: many
D gene: -
J gene: TRBJ2-2
V gene: TRBV20-1
CDR3 protein: CSAPARGAGELFF
CDR3 DNA: TGCAGTGCTCCCGCGAGGGGGGCCGGGGAGCTGTTTTTT

CDR3 length: 14
clone size: many
D gene: TRBD1
J gene: TRBJ1-2
V gene: TRBV7-2
CDR3 protein: CASSFPGQGSGYTF
CDR3 DNA: TGTGCCAGCAGCTTCCCGGGACAGGGAAGTGGCTACACCTTC

CDR3 length: 11
clone size: many
D gene: -
J gene: TRBJ2-3
V gene: TRBV5-8
CDR3 protein: CASSLSDTQYF
CDR3 DNA: TGTGCCAGCAGCTTGTCCGATACGCAGTATTTT

CDR3 length: 10
clone size: many
D gene: -
J gene: TRBJ1-5
V gene: TRBV27
CDR3 protein: CAVGNQPQHF
CDR3 DNA: TGTGCCGTGGGGAATCAGCCCCAGCATTTT

CDR3 length: 14
clone size: many
D gene: TRBD1
J gene: TRBJ1-4
V gene: TRBV7-9
CDR3 protein: CASSLSTGDEKLFF
CDR3 DNA: TGTGCCAGCAGCTTATCGACAGGGGATGAAAAACTGTTTTTT

CDR3 length: 17
clone size: many
D gene: TRBD1
J gene: TRBJ2-7
V gene: TRBV4-2
CDR3 protein: CASSQEGLGRGLYEQYF
CDR3 DNA: TGTGCCAGCAGCCAAGAAGGACTGGGCAGGGGGTTGTACGAGCAGTACTTC

CDR3 length: 13
clone size: few
D gene: TRBD1
J gene: TRBJ2-1
V gene: TRBV5-4
CDR3 protein: CASSLAGGNEQFF
CDR3 DNA: TGTGCCAGCAGCTTGGCAGGGGGCAATGAGCAGTTCTTC

CDR3 length: 14
clone size: -
D gene: -
J gene: TRBJ2-7
V gene: TRBV6-2/TRBV6-3
CDR3 protein: CASSYSSGSHEQYF
CDR3 DNA: TGTGCCAGCAGTTATTCCAGCGGGTCCCACGAGCAGTACTTC

CDR3 length: 14
clone size: many
D gene: -
J gene: TRBJ2-7
V gene: TRBV2
CDR3 protein: CASSEARGGNEQYF
CDR3 DNA: TGTGCCAGCAGTGAAGCCCGGGGTGGAAACGAGCAGTACTTC

CDR3 length: 15
clone size: many
D gene: -
J gene: TRBJ2-7
V gene: TRBV2
CDR3 protein: CASSERGTVPYEQYF
CDR3 DNA: TGTGCCAGCAGTGAACGCGGGACCGTCCCCTACGAGCAGTACTTC

CDR3 length: 14
clone size: few
D gene: -
J gene: TRBJ2-5
V gene: TRBV6-6
CDR3 protein: CASSYLGGRETQYF
CDR3 DNA: TGTGCCAGCAGTTACCTTGGAGGTCGGGAGACCCAGTACTTC

CDR3 length: 14
clone size: few
D gene: -
J gene: TRBJ1-5
V gene: TRBV4-1
CDR3 protein: CASSRGWSNQPQHF
CDR3 DNA: TGCGCCAGCAGCCGGGGATGGAGCAATCAGCCCCAGCATTTT

CDR3 length: 15
clone size: many
D gene: TRBD1
J gene: TRBJ1-2
V gene: TRBV5-4
CDR3 protein: CASSFGTGANYGYTF
CDR3 DNA: TGTGCCAGCAGCTTTGGGACAGGAGCTAACTATGGCTACACCTTC

CDR3 length: 12
clone size: -
D gene: -
J gene: TRBJ1-5
V gene: TRBV4-2
CDR3 protein: CASSPPNQPQHF
CDR3 DNA: TGTGCCAGCAGCCCGCCTAATCAGCCCCAGCATTTT

CDR3 length: 14
clone size: -
D gene: TRBD1
J gene: TRBJ2-7
V gene: TRBV20-1
CDR3 protein: CSARDGTETYEQYF
CDR3 DNA: TGCAGTGCTAGAGACGGGACAGAGACCTACGAGCAGTACTTC

CDR3 length: 12
clone size: many
D gene: -
J gene: TRBJ2-7
V gene: TRBV28
CDR3 protein: CASSFISYEQYF
CDR3 DNA: TGTGCCAGCAGTTTCATTTCCTACGAGCAGTACTTC

CDR3 length: 12
clone size: many
D gene: -
J gene: TRBJ1-1
V gene: TRBV4-3
CDR3 protein: CASSQDERMAFF
CDR3 DNA: TGCGCCAGCAGCCAAGACGAGCGGATGGCTTTCTTT

CDR3 length: 13
clone size: many
D gene: -
J gene: TRBJ1-2
V gene: TRBV4-1
CDR3 protein: CASSHHANYGYTF
CDR3 DNA: TGCGCCAGCAGCCACCACGCTAACTATGGCTACACCTTC

CDR3 length: 15
clone size: many
D gene: TRBD2
J gene: TRBJ2-7
V gene: TRBV11-2
CDR3 protein: CASRPGLAGAYEQYF
CDR3 DNA: TGTGCCAGCAGACCAGGACTAGCGGGGGCCTACGAGCAGTACTTC

CDR3 length: 11
clone size: many
D gene: -
J gene: TRBJ2-1
V gene: TRBV29-1
CDR3 protein: CSVGVGNEQFF
CDR3 DNA: TGCAGCGTCGGGGTGGGAAATGAGCAGTTCTTC

CDR3 length: 13
clone size: many
D gene: TRBD2
J gene: TRBJ2-7
V gene: TRBV20-1
CDR3 protein: CSAPSLTSVEQYF
CDR3 DNA: TGCAGTGCTCCGAGCCTGACTAGCGTCGAGCAGTACTTC

CDR3 length: 15
clone size: -
D gene: -
J gene: TRBJ2-7
V gene: TRBV6-5
CDR3 protein: CASSYSSGHSYEQYF
CDR3 DNA: TGTGCCAGCAGTTACTCGTCAGGGCACTCCTACGAGCAGTACTTC

CDR3 length: 15
clone size: many
D gene: -
J gene: TRBJ2-5
V gene: TRBV11-2
CDR3 protein: CASSFSGGAGETQYF
CDR3 DNA: TGTGCCAGCAGCTTTTCGGGGGGCGCCGGCGAGACCCAGTACTTC

CDR3 length: 15
clone size: few
D gene: -
J gene: TRBJ1-1
V gene: TRBV12-3/TRBV12-4
CDR3 protein: CASSFRREMNTEAFF
CDR3 DNA: TGTGCCAGCAGTTTTCGGCGGGAAATGAACACTGAAGCTTTCTTT

CDR3 length: 16
clone size: many
D gene: -
J gene: TRBJ1-6
V gene: TRBV6-1
CDR3 protein: CASSGTSRILNSPLHF
CDR3 DNA: TGTGCCAGCAGTGGAACAAGTAGGATACTAAATTCACCCCTCCACTTT

CDR3 length: 16
clone size: once
D gene: -
J gene: TRBJ2-5
V gene: TRBV5-4
CDR3 protein: CASSTSKRLVGETQYF
CDR3 DNA: TGTGCCAGCAGCACCAGCAAACGACTAGTCGGGGAGACCCAGTACTTC

CDR3 length: 17
clone size: few
D gene: TRBD2
J gene: TRBJ2-1
V gene: TRBV15
CDR3 protein: CATSRDFSRGGYNEQFF
CDR3 DNA: TGTGCCACCAGCAGAGATTTTTCGCGGGGGGGCTACAATGAGCAGTTCTTC

CDR3 length: 13
clone size: -
D gene: -
J gene: TRBJ2-7
V gene: TRBV29-1
CDR3 protein: CSVEDQGSYEQYF
CDR3 DNA: TGCAGCGTTGAAGACCAGGGGAGCTACGAGCAGTACTTC

CDR3 length: 13
clone size: -
D gene: -
J gene: TRBJ2-7
V gene: TRBV12-3/TRBV12-4
CDR3 protein: CASSLQGTYEQYF
CDR3 DNA: TGTGCCAGCAGTTTACAGGGGACCTACGAGCAGTACTTC

CDR3 length: 12
clone size: many
D gene: -
J gene: TRBJ2-5
V gene: TRBV6-2/TRBV6-3
CDR3 protein: CASSYSKETQYF
CDR3 DNA: TGTGCCAGCAGTTACTCGAAAGAGACCCAGTACTTC

CDR3 length: 19
clone size: many
D gene: TRBD1
J gene: TRBJ1-6
V gene: TRBV5-6
CDR3 protein: CASSYSGQGSSTYNSPLHF
CDR3 DNA: TGTGCCAGCAGTTATTCGGGACAGGGGAGTTCGACCTATAATTCACCCCTCCACTTT

CDR3 length: 13
clone size: many
D gene: -
J gene: TRBJ2-7
V gene: TRBV6-1
CDR3 protein: CASLDINSYEQYF
CDR3 DNA: TGTGCCAGCTTAGACATAAACTCCTACGAGCAGTACTTC

CDR3 length: 14
clone size: many
D gene: TRBD1
J gene: TRBJ2-7
V gene: TRBV9
CDR3 protein: CASSQTGEAYEQYF
CDR3 DNA: TGTGCCAGCAGCCAGACAGGGGAAGCCTACGAGCAGTACTTC

CDR3 length: 12
clone size: many
D gene: -
J gene: TRBJ2-3
V gene: TRBV20-1
CDR3 protein: CSAVGDTDTQYF
CDR3 DNA: TGCAGTGCCGTTGGGGACACAGATACGCAGTATTTT

CDR3 length: 15
clone size: few
D gene: TRBD1
J gene: TRBJ2-7
V gene: TRBV13
CDR3 protein: CASSLGGTGDREQYF
CDR3 DNA: TGTGCCAGCAGCTTAGGGGGGACAGGGGATCGTGAGCAGTACTTC

CDR3 length: 15
clone size: many
D gene: TRBD1
J gene: TRBJ1-5
V gene: TRBV6-1
CDR3 protein: CASSGQGAQGQPQHF
CDR3 DNA: TGTGCCAGCAGTGGCCAGGGGGCGCAAGGGCAGCCCCAGCATTTT

CDR3 length: 18
clone size: many
D gene: -
J gene: TRBJ2-3
V gene: TRBV7-6
CDR3 protein: CASSSLGGGLHSTDTQYF
CDR3 DNA: TGTGCCAGCAGCTCGCTAGGAGGGGGCCTTCATAGCACAGATACGCAGTATTTT

CDR3 length: 12
clone size: many
D gene: -
J gene: TRBJ1-1
V gene: TRBV11-2
CDR3 protein: CASSSRNTEAFF
CDR3 DNA: TGTGCCAGCAGCTCCCGAAACACTGAAGCTTTCTTT

CDR3 length: 16
clone size: many
D gene: -
J gene: TRBJ1-1
V gene: TRBV5-1
CDR3 protein: CASSSTRDGMNTEAFF
CDR3 DNA: TGCGCCAGCAGCTCAACCAGGGACGGCATGAACACTGAAGCTTTCTTT